A single sample is the source of the 23 T cell receptor beta chains below, sequenced in a study of vaccination effects on CD4 cells after COVID-19. Clones were sequenced by immunoSEQ multiplex PCR, and TCRdb holds only the in-frame ones, with some missing. The sample yields 55,000 to 75,000 clones, approximately 79% seen once. No antigen is known for these receptors. Using viral peptide pools, the ViraFEST assay grew out antigen-specific CD4+ T cells prior to sequencing. The culture ran for roughly ten days, and then CD4+ T cells were isolated. Vaccine recipients, nucleocapsid antibody negative, had no prior SARS-CoV-2 infection. The material was CD4+ T cells from PBMCs cultured with HCoV-NL63 spike peptides, obtained before COVID-19 vaccination. The receptors were sampled from a human donor who received a COVID-19 vaccine.

This chain joins TRBV19 and TRBJ2-1, with D possibly called TRBD1 or TRBD2 (5 bases each). CDR3 size: 12 residues. Per germline, CDR1 LNHDA and CDR2 SQIVND (reference sequence). The V end lost 6 bases, the J end lost 7 bases, and 10 bases lay between the germline ends. CDR3 DNA: TGTGCCAGTAGATTTTGGGGGAATGAGCAGTTCTTC. This encodes CASRFWGNEQFF.

This chain links TRBV21-1 with TRBJ2-1; the table's D call TRBD2 went unverified against the DNA. TRBV21-1 is reported as a pseudogene. There are 24 residues in the CDR3. CDR3 protein: CASSTESGTGQSMGTSGGFNEQFF. Here the CDR3 DNA reads TGTGCCAGCAGCACAGAATCCGGGACAGGGCAAAGTATGGGGACTAGCGGGGGCTTCAATGAGCAGTTCTTC.

The chain couples TRBV3-1 (or the pseudogene TRBV3-2) to TRBJ2-1; D unresolved. CDR1 is LGHDT, CDR2 YNNKEL, per germline (reference sequence). The V end was cut by 8 bases, the J end by 0 bases, with 8 bases between. The CDR3 spans 13 residues. CDR3 residues: CASAARSYNEQFF. The CDR3 nucleotides are TGTGCCAGCGCTGCGCGCTCCTACAATGAGCAGTTCTTC.

In this sample, this clone turned up a few times. This chain links TRBV3-1 (or the pseudogene TRBV3-2) with TRBJ1-6; 8 nucleotides align to TRBD1. CDR1 and CDR2 from the germline V gene are LGHDT and YNNKEL (reference sequence). The trim removed 0 bases at V and 9 bases at J, leaving 1 base unmatched. The CDR3 totals 14 residues. CDR3 nucleotide sequence: TGTGCCAGCAGCCAAGACAGGGGGCTTTCACCCCTCCACTTT. Protein: CASSQDRGLSPLHF.

This clone was observed once. V is TRBV7-8 and J is TRBJ2-7, with D maybe TRBD1 (5 bases). The CDR3 is 14 residues long. The germline V gene has CDR1 SGHVS and CDR2 FQNEAQ. V lost 0 bases, J lost 4 bases, and 10 bases lay in between. The CDR3 region is CASSLARQLYEQYV. The CDR3 bases are TGTGCCAGCAGCTTAGCAAGACAGCTTTACGAGCAGTACGTC.

The chain links TRBV30 to TRBJ2-5, with no clear D. This CDR3 region has 13 residues. V lost 1 base and J 4 bases, leaving 10 bases between the germline ends. The germline V gene encodes CDR1 GTSNPN and CDR2 SVGIG (reference sequence). CDR3 DNA sequence: TGTGCCTGGAGTGGTGGCCAGAGAGAGACCCAGTACTTC. Residues: CAWSGGQRETQYF.

This chain joins TRBV28 and TRBJ1-1; 7 nucleotides match TRBD1. Germline V gene data show CDR1 as MDHEN and CDR2 as SYDVKM. The CDR3 length is 16 residues. Losses at the gene ends were 2 bases for V and 0 bases for J; bases not matched to a gene: 6. CDR3 DNA sequence: TGTGCCAGCAGTTTAGTGGGACAGTCATTGAACACTGAAGCTTTCTTT. Residues: CASSLVGQSLNTEAFF.

This clone was seen a handful of times. V usage is TRBV7-2 and J usage is TRBJ2-1, with a weak D call TRBD1 (6 bases). V lost 5 bases, J lost 6 bases, and 14 bases lay in between. CDR3 length: 14 amino acids. Germline CDR1 SGHTA, CDR2 FQGNSA. The CDR3 spells CASSVGQKGNEQFF. The DNA of the CDR3 is TGTGCCAGCAGCGTCGGACAGAAGGGCAATGAGCAGTTCTTC.

The chain has TRBV7-2 and TRBJ2-5, with TRBD2 as a possible D gene (6 bases). CDR1 is SGHTA, CDR2 FQGNSA, per germline. V gave up 5 bases and J gave up 7 bases, with 20 bases separating them. The CDR3 has 15 residues. The CDR3 coding sequence is TGTGCCAGCAGCGCATTCCGAGGGAGGCTGGGGACCCAGTACTTC. Encoded protein: CASSAFRGRLGTQYF.

The chain employs TRBV7-2 and TRBJ2-7, with TRBD2 identical over 7 bases. Trimming removed 3 bases from V and 5 bases from J; junction bases left unmatched: 4. The germline gives CDR1 SGHTA, CDR2 FQGNSA. CDR3 length equals 13 residues. The CDR3 loop is CASSLLAVHEQYV. Here the CDR3 DNA reads TGTGCCAGCAGCTTGCTAGCGGTCCACGAGCAGTACGTC.

The V call is TRBV30, the J call TRBJ1-6; no definite D call. The V end lost 4 bases, the J end lost 8 bases, and 21 bases lay between the germline ends. This CDR3 has 16 residues. Germline CDR1 is GTSNPN and CDR2 is SVGIG (reference sequence). CDR3 loop: CAWTSARGRTDSPLHF. The CDR3 nucleotides read TGTGCCTGGACCTCCGCTCGAGGGAGAACGGATTCACCCCTCCACTTT.

The chain carries TRBV24-1 and TRBJ1-2; D is unclear. Germline V gene lookup returns CDR1 KGHDR and CDR2 SFDVKD. This CDR3 spans 15 amino acids. V dropped 1 base and J dropped 0 bases, with 8 bases sitting between them. CDR3: CATSDFKTANYGYTF. DNA for the CDR3: TGTGCCACCAGTGATTTCAAAACAGCTAACTATGGCTACACCTTC.

This clone was detected only a few times. The chain employs TRBV5-1 and TRBJ2-7; D ambiguous. Per germline, CDR1 SGHRS and CDR2 YFSETQ. Trimming stripped 0 bases from V and 3 bases from J, with 16 bases between. The CDR3 contains 16 residues. The CDR3 is CASSLAGGSKYYEQYV. The CDR3 nucleotides are TGCGCCAGCAGCTTGGCCGGTGGATCAAAGTACTACGAGCAGTACGTC.

The genes are TRBV6-1 and TRBJ1-2; no clear D gene. Trimming took off 1 base at V and 14 bases at J, with 23 bases between the two ends. CDR3 length: 15 residues. Germline CDR1 and CDR2: MNHNS and SASEGT. CDR3 residues: CASSEVSRPPWEGTF. The CDR3 DNA reads TGTGCCAGCAGTGAAGTCTCCAGGCCACCGTGGGAAGGGACCTTC.

The chain employs TRBV7-2 and TRBJ2-1; D remains unclear. Trimming took off 5 bases at V and 4 bases at J, with 15 bases between the two ends. In germline, CDR1 is SGHTA, CDR2 FQGNSA. This CDR3 comprises 15 residues. The CDR3 here is CASSVLVVDYNEQFF. Written as DNA, the CDR3 is TGTGCCAGCAGCGTGCTAGTGGTGGATTACAATGAGCAGTTCTTC.

The chain employs TRBV5-1 and TRBJ1-4; no reliable D call. Trimming stripped 5 bases from V and 0 bases from J, with 8 bases between. CDR1 is SGHRS, CDR2 YFSETQ, per germline. There are 14 residues in the CDR3. CDR3 DNA sequence: TGCGCCAGCAGGGACGGTGCAACTAATGAAAAACTGTTTTTT. It specifies CASRDGATNEKLFF. The whole variable domain, filled in from reference TRBV5-1 and TRBJ1-4, reads KAGVTQTPRYLIKTRGQQVTLSCSPISGHRSVSWYQQTPGQGLQFLFEYFSETQRNKGNFPGRFSGRQFSNSRSEMNVSTLELGDSALYLCASRDGATNEKLFFGSGTQLSVL.

This chain connects TRBV7-9 to TRBJ1-2; D ambiguous. Germline V lookup: CDR1 SEHNR, CDR2 FQNEAQ (reference sequence). Trimming left V 5 bases short and J 6 bases short, with 22 bases between. The CDR3 runs to 16 residues. In nucleotides, the CDR3 is TGTGCCAGCAGCCGAACGGGATCCAGCGGGGTTCATGGCTACACCTTC. It translates to CASSRTGSSGVHGYTF.

The chain uses TRBV24-1 and TRBJ2-3; D may be TRBD2 (6 bases). The germline CDR1 and CDR2 sequences are KGHDR and SFDVKD. V lost 1 base and J lost 4, with 11 bases in between. The CDR3 contains 15 residues. CDR3 sequence: CATSDLWGGADTQYF. Here the CDR3 DNA reads TGTGCCACCAGTGATTTATGGGGAGGCGCAGATACGCAGTATTTT.

J is TRBJ1-5 and V is TRBV27; D remains unclear. The length of the CDR3 is 14 residues. Looked up from germline, CDR1 is MNHEY and CDR2 is SMNVEV (reference sequence). V was cut by 4 bases and J by 6 bases, with 13 bases left in between. CDR3 protein: CASSSHQSGQPQHF. CDR3 nucleotide sequence: TGTGCCAGCAGTTCACACCAATCCGGTCAGCCCCAGCATTTT.

This chain links TRBV18 with TRBJ1-4; no firm D call. This CDR3 has 14 amino acids. Trimming shortened V by 1 base and J by 2 bases, and 5 bases separated the two germline ends. Germline CDR1 reads KGHSH; CDR2 reads LQKENI. CDR3 in amino acids: CASSPLGTNEKLFF. The CDR3 nucleotides read TGTGCCAGCTCACCACTGGGGACTAATGAAAAACTGTTTTTT.

The chain joins TRBV7-9 to TRBJ1-2; the match to TRBD1 covers 10 bases. Trimming cost V 4 bases and J 4 bases; bases outside gene matches: 3. Germline V gives CDR1 SEHNR, CDR2 FQNEAQ (reference sequence). The CDR3 totals 14 residues. The CDR3 region has the DNA TGTGCCAGCAGCTCGGGACAGGGGAGCTATGGCTACACCTTC. This sequence encodes CASSSGQGSYGYTF.

The chain joins TRBV10-2 to TRBJ1-5; no reliable D call. There are 14 residues in the CDR3. Trimming stripped 8 bases from V and 3 bases from J, with 14 bases between. Germline lookup yields CDR1 WSHSY and CDR2 SAAADI. The CDR3: CASSWQLYNQPQHF. The CDR3 DNA is TGCGCCAGCTCTTGGCAGCTCTACAATCAGCCCCAGCATTTT.

This clone has just a few counts. The chain has TRBV7-2 and TRBJ2-3; possibly TRBD1 for D (5 bases). Deletions cut 6 bases from V and 1 base from J, with 14 bases between. CDR3 length: 15 amino acids. CDR1 and CDR2 from the germline V gene are SGHTA and FQGNSA. The CDR3 nucleotides read TGTGCCAGCAGTCATAAAGTGGGGCGCACAGATACGCAGTATTTT. Protein product: CASSHKVGRTDTQYF. Filled out from reference TRBV7-2 and TRBJ2-3, the complete variable domain reads GAGVSQSPSNKVTEKGKDVELRCDPISGHTALYWYRQSLGQGLEFLIYFQGNSAPDKSGLPSDRFSAERTGGSVSTLTIQRTQQEDSAVYLCASSHKVGRTDTQYFGPGTRLTVL.